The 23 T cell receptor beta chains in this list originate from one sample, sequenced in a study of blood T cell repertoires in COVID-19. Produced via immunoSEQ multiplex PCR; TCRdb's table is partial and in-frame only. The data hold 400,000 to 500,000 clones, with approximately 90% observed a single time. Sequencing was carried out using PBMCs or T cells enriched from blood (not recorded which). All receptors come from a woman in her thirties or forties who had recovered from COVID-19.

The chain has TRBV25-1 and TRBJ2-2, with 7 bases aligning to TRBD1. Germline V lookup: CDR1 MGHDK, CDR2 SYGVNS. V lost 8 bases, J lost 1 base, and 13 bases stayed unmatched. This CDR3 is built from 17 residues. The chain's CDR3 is CASQAPTGAQNTGELFF. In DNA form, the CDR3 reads TGTGCCAGCCAGGCCCCCACAGGGGCCCAGAACACCGGGGAGCTGTTTTTT.

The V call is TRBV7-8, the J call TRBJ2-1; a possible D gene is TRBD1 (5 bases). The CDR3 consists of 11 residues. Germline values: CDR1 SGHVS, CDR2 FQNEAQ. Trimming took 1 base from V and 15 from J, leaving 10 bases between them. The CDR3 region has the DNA TGTGCCAGCAGCTTAGAAGGGGATGCGTTCTTC. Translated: CASSLEGDAFF.

DNA for the CDR3: TGTGCCAGCAGCCCCGGGACAGGGGATAATTCACCCCTCCACTTT. This sequence encodes CASSPGTGDNSPLHF. The J gene is TRBJ1-6, the V gene TRBV7-9; 10 bases align to TRBD1. This CDR3 region has 15 residues. The ends lost 5 bases at V and 5 bases at J; junction bases unmatched: 3. CDR1 is SEHNR, CDR2 FQNEAQ, per germline (reference sequence).

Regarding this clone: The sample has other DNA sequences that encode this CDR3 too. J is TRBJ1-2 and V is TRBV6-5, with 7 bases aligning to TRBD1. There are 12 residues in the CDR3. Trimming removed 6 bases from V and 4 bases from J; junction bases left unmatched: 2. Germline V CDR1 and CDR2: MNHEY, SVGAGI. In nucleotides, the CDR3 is TGTGCCAGCAGCTCAGGGGGCTATGGCTACACCTTC. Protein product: CASSSGGYGYTF.

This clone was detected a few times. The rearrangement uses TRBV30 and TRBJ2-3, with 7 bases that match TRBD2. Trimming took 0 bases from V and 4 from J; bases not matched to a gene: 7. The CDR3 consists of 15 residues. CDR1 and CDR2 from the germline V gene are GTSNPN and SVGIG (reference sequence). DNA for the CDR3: TGTGCCTGGAGTGTACCAAAAGGGAGGGCAGATACGCAGTATTTT. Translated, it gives CAWSVPKGRADTQYF.

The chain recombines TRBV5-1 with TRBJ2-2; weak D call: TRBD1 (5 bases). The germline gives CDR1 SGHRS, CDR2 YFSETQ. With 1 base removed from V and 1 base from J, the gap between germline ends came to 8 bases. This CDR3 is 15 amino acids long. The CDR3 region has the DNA TGCGCCAGCAGCTTGTTTCAGGGGAACACCGGGGAGCTGTTTTTT. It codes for CASSLFQGNTGELFF.

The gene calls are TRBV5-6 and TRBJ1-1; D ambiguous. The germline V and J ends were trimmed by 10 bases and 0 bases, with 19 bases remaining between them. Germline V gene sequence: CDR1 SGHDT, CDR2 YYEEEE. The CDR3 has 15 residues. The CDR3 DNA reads TGTGCCGGCAAACGGGGAGGGTCCATGAACACTGAAGCTTTCTTT. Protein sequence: CAGKRGGSMNTEAFF. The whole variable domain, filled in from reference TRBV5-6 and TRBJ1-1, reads DAGVTQSPTHLIKTRGQQVTLRCSPKSGHDTVSWYQQALGQGPQFIFQYYEEEERQRGNFPDRFSGHQFPNYSSELNVNALLLGDSALYLCAGKRGGSMNTEAFFGQGTRLTVV.

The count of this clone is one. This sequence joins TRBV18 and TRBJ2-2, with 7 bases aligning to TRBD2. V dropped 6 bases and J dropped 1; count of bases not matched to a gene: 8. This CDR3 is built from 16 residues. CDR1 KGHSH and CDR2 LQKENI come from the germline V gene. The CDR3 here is CASSAKAGMNTGELFF. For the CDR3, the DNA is TGTGCCAGCTCTGCCAAAGCGGGGATGAACACCGGGGAGCTGTTTTTT.

Here the CDR3 reads CASSSYPEIGGTKNIQYF. DNA for the CDR3: TGTGCCAGCAGCTCCTACCCTGAGATAGGGGGTACCAAAAACATTCAGTACTTC. The V and J genes are TRBV5-5 and TRBJ2-4; a weak D match, TRBD1 (6 bases). Per the germline V gene, CDR1 is SGHKS and CDR2 is YYEKEE (reference sequence). This CDR3 contains 18 residues. Trimming left V 3 bases short and J 2 bases short, with 21 bases between.

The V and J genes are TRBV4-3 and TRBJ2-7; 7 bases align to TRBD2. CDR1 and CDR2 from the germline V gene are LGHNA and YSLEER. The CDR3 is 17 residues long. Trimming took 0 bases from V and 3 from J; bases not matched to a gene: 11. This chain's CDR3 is CASSQDLPFQRGYEQYF. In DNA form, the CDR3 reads TGCGCCAGCAGCCAAGATTTACCTTTCCAGCGGGGCTACGAGCAGTACTTC.

Here the CDR3 reads CASSDLRRGTQYF. The CDR3 DNA is TGTGCCAGCAGCGACCTCCGGAGGGGTACGCAGTATTTT. The chain carries TRBV9 and TRBJ2-3; a weak D match, TRBD2 (6 bases). Germline V gene data show CDR1 as SGDLS and CDR2 as YYNGEE. This CDR3 is built from 13 residues. The V end lost 3 bases, the J end lost 8 bases, and 13 bases lay between the germline ends.

The CDR3 region has the DNA TGCGCCAGCAGAGACTTCGGGACAGCCTATAATTCACCCCTCCACTTT. Encoded protein: CASRDFGTAYNSPLHF. This chain links TRBV10-2 with TRBJ1-6; 7 bases match TRBD1. Trimming removed 6 bases from V and 2 bases from J; junction bases left unmatched: 7. The length of the CDR3 is 16 residues. Germline CDR1 WSHSY, CDR2 SAAADI.

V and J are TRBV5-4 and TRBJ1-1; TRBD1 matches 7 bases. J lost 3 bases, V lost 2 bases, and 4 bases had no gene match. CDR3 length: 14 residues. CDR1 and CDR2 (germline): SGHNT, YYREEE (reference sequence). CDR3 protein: CASSLQGFDTEAFF. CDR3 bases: TGTGCCAGCAGCTTACAGGGGTTTGACACTGAAGCTTTCTTT.

CDR3 region: CASGLGSLNYGYTF. The CDR3, as DNA: TGTGCTAGTGGTTTGGGTTCCTTAAACTATGGCTACACCTTC. The chain uses TRBV12-5 and TRBJ1-2; D is unresolved. In germline, CDR1 is LGHNT, CDR2 FRNRAP. The CDR3 runs to 14 residues. Trimming took 1 base from V and 2 from J, leaving 8 bases between them.

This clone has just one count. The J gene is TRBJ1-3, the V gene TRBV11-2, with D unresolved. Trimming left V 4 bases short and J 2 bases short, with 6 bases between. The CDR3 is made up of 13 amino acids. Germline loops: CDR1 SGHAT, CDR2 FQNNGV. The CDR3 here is CASSSRAGNTIYF. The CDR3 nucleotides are TGTGCCAGCAGCTCTCGGGCTGGAAACACCATATATTTT.

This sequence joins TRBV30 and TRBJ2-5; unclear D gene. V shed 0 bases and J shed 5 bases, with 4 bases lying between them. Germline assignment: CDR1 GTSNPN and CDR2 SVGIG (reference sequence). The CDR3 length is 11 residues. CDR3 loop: CAWSVQETQYF. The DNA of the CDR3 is TGTGCCTGGAGTGTCCAGGAGACCCAGTACTTC.

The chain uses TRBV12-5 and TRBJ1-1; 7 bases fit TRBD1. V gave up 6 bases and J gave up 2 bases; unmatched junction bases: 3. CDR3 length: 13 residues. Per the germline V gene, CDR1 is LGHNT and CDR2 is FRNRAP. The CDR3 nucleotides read TGTGCTAGTGGCTGGGACAGAAACACTGAAGCTTTCTTT. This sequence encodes CASGWDRNTEAFF.

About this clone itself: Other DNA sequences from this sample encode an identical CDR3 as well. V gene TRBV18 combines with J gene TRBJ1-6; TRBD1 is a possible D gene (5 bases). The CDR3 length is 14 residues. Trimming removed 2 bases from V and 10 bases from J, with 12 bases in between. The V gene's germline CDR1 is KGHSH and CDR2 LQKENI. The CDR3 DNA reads TGTGCCAGCTCACCAGGGCAGGGAAACTCACCCCTCCACTTT. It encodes CASSPGQGNSPLHF.

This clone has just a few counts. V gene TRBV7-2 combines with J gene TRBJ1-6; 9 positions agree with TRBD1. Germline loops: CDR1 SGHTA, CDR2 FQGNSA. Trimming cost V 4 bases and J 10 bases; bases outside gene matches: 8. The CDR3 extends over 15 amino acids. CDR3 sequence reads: CASSSRDRVGSPLHF. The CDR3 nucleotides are TGTGCCAGCAGCTCCCGGGACAGGGTAGGATCACCCCTCCACTTT.

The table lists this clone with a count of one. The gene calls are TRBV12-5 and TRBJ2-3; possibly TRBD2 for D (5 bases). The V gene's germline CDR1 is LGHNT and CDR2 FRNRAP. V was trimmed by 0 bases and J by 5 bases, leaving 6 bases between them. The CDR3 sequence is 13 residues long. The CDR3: CASGLVAVDTQYF. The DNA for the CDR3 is TGTGCTAGTGGTTTGGTAGCGGTAGATACGCAGTATTTT.

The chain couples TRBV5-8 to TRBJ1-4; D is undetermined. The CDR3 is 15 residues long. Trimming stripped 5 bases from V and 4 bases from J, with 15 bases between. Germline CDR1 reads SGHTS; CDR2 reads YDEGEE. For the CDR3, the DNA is TGTGCCAGCAGGCCCACTGACATCCTTAATGAAAAACTGTTTTTT. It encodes CASRPTDILNEKLFF.

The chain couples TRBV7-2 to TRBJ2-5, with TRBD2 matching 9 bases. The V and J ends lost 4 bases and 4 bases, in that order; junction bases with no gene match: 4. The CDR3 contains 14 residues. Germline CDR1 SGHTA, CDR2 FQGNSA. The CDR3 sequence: CASSYAGGPETQYF. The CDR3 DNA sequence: TGTGCCAGCAGCTACGCGGGAGGGCCAGAGACCCAGTACTTC. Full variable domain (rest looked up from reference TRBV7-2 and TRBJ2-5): GAGVSQSPSNKVTEKGKDVELRCDPISGHTALYWYRQSLGQGLEFLIYFQGNSAPDKSGLPSDRFSAERTGGSVSTLTIQRTQQEDSAVYLCASSYAGGPETQYFGPGTRLLVL.

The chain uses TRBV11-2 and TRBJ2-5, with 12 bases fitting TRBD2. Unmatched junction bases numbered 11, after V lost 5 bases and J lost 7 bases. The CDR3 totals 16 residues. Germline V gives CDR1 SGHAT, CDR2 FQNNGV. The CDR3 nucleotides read TGTGCCAGCAGCACTCAGGGACTAGCGGGCGCGGGGACCCAGTACTTC. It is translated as CASSTQGLAGAGTQYF.